The 14 T cell receptor delta chains given below trace back to one sample, sequenced in a study of Vδ1+ human thymocytes. Study results and limitations: Highly polyclonal TRG and TRD repertoires with Gaussian CDR3 length distributions appeared in thymus.

The template was reverse-transcribed extracted RNA. CDR3 amplicons came from multiplex PCR with pooled V-gene forward and constant-region reverse primers. With CATT, TCRdb re-called clones from the multiplex PCR reads. The sample records around 76,000 delta-chain clones, about 35% being singletons. Their antigens are not known. The sequencing sample was made of Vdelta1+ gamma-delta thymocytes from the thymus. The sample's subset: FACS-sorted CD3+ TCRalphabeta- TCRVdelta1+ TCRVdelta2- thymocytes. These TCRs come from a boy in the first two years of life who had congenital heart surgery.

This clone was counted only a few times. The gene calls are TRDV1 and TRDJ1, with unresolved D. Between the trimmed V and J ends, which lost 0 bases and 0 bases, there was a span of 20 bases. The germline CDR1 and CDR2 sequences are TSWWSYY and QGS. This CDR3 region has 19 residues. CDR3: CALGELSHIQFRYTDKLIF. The CDR3 nucleotides are TGTGCTCTTGGGGAACTCTCCCACATTCAATTCCGATACACCGATAAACTCATCTTT.

The V gene is TRDV1, the J gene TRDJ1, with TRDD3 identical over 8 bases. This CDR3 has 18 amino acids. Germline V gives CDR1 TSWWSYY, CDR2 QGS. With V trimmed by 0 bases and J by 4 bases, 13 bases remained unmatched. CDR3: CALGELGFCTGGSDKLIF. CDR3 DNA sequence: TGTGCTCTTGGGGAACTGGGCTTTTGTACTGGGGGGAGCGATAAACTCATCTTT.

This clone was counted only a few times. The chain joins TRDV1 to TRDJ1; tentatively, D is TRDD2 (5 bases). The V gene's germline CDR1 is TSWWSYY and CDR2 QGS. The CDR3 is 15 residues long. V lost 2 bases to trimming and J lost 1 base, with 11 bases between them. CDR3 in amino acids: CALGEVPFGTDKLIF. CDR3 nucleotide sequence: TGTGCTCTTGGGGAAGTCCCCTTCGGCACCGATAAACTCATCTTT.

The chain has TRDV1 and TRDJ1, with D perhaps TRDD3 (6 bases). This CDR3 contains 19 residues. Trimming cost V 0 bases and J 6 bases, with 26 bases left between them. Germline V lookup: CDR1 TSWWSYY, CDR2 QGS. DNA for the CDR3: TGTGCTCTTGGGGAACTGCACCTAGTCTGGGGCCCGAGGGGGCATAAACTCATCTTT. It yields the protein CALGELHLVWGPRGHKLIF.

For this clone: A read error is possible here, since a much larger clone lies one base away. The chain has TRDV2 and TRDJ1, with 7 bases aligning to TRDD3. The germline V gene encodes CDR1 GEAIGNYY and CDR2 EKD. V shed 5 bases and J 3 bases; nucleotides not matched to a gene: 5. There are 13 residues in the CDR3. CDR3 residues: CACARIRPDKLIF. The DNA of the CDR3 is TGTGCCTGTGCCCGGATACGTCCCGATAAACTCATCTTT.

The V call is TRDV1, the J call TRDJ1; 9 bases fit TRDD3. The germline V gene has CDR1 TSWWSYY and CDR2 QGS. Germline trimming cut 5 bases from V and 4 bases from J; bases unmatched to any gene: 20. CDR3 length: 19 residues. CDR3 nucleotides: TGTGCTCTTGGGATTCCAACGATTCCTACAGGCTGGGGGATCGATAAACTCATCTTT. It translates to CALGIPTIPTGWGIDKLIF.

This clone was picked up many times. The rearrangement links TRDV2 to TRDJ1; 9 positions agree with TRDD3. The V gene end was trimmed by 0 bases and the J gene end by 0 bases; junction bases not matched to a gene: 7. Looked up from germline, CDR1 is GEAIGNYY and CDR2 is EKD. This CDR3 contains 17 residues. CDR3 in amino acids: CACDTLEGDTDTDKLIF. For the CDR3, the DNA is TGTGCCTGTGACACCCTGGAGGGGGATACAGACACCGATAAACTCATCTTT.

A word on this clone: In the same sample, other DNA sequences code for this CDR3. The V and J genes are TRDV1 and TRDJ1, with a weak D call TRDD3 (6 bases). V lost 3 bases and J 0 bases, leaving 26 bases between the germline ends. Germline assignment: CDR1 TSWWSYY and CDR2 QGS. This CDR3 is 20 amino acids long. The CDR3 region is CALGDLPRTGLDEYTDKLIF. DNA of the CDR3: TGTGCTCTTGGGGATCTACCTCGTACTGGGCTGGACGAGTACACCGATAAACTCATCTTT.

This clone was seen a single time. The gene calls are TRDV1 and TRDJ1; D is perhaps TRDD2 (7 bases). The V gene lost 1 base and the J gene lost 4 bases, with 31 bases spanning the gap. Germline CDR1 TSWWSYY, CDR2 QGS. The CDR3 is made up of 21 amino acids. This CDR3 is CALGEPRLFLRLRDKHDKLIF. The DNA of the CDR3 is TGTGCTCTTGGGGAACCCCGCCTTTTCCTACGCCTGAGGGATAAACACGATAAACTCATCTTT.

This clone was seen a few times. J is TRDJ1 and V is TRDV1, with TRDD3 identical over 10 bases. Germline trimming cut 4 bases from V and 3 bases from J; bases unmatched to any gene: 5. CDR1 TSWWSYY and CDR2 QGS come from the germline V gene. CDR3 size: 15 residues. CDR3 protein: CALGGPGGYPDKLIF. In DNA form, the CDR3 reads TGTGCTCTTGGGGGCCCTGGGGGATATCCCGATAAACTCATCTTT.

The chain is built from TRDV1 and TRDJ1; D ambiguous. There are 16 residues in the CDR3. Looked up from germline, CDR1 is TSWWSYY and CDR2 is QGS. V was cut by 0 bases and J by 2 bases, with 13 bases left in between. CDR3 bases: TGTGCTCTTGGGGAACTATCAAGACGTCATACCGATAAACTCATCTTT. Encoded protein: CALGELSRRHTDKLIF.

This clone appeared a few times. The rearrangement links TRDV1 to TRDJ1; D uncertain. Germline lookup yields CDR1 TSWWSYY and CDR2 QGS. The CDR3 has 15 amino acids. V lost 5 bases and J lost 2, with 15 bases in between. The CDR3 region is CALGWNPLATDKLIF. The CDR3 bases are TGTGCTCTTGGGTGGAATCCCTTAGCGACCGATAAACTCATCTTT.

The table lists this clone with a few counts. The genes are TRDV1 and TRDJ1; 12 nucleotides match TRDD3. V shed 1 base, J shed 0 bases, and the junction held 15 bases outside the gene matches. The germline V gene has CDR1 TSWWSYY and CDR2 QGS. This CDR3 has 21 amino acids. The CDR3 sequence is CALGERRDWGILSGYTDKLIF. DNA for the CDR3: TGTGCTCTTGGGGAACGCCGCGACTGGGGGATACTATCCGGGTACACCGATAAACTCATCTTT.

The chain uses TRDV1 and TRDJ1; D call uncertain. The germline CDR1 and CDR2 sequences are TSWWSYY and QGS. The CDR3 has 15 residues. V was trimmed by 0 bases and J by 0 bases, leaving 8 bases between them. The CDR3, as DNA: TGTGCTCTTGGGGAACTTCATCCCGACACCGATAAACTCATCTTT. Amino acids: CALGELHPDTDKLIF.